This TCR beta chain was profiled in a study of cytomegalovirus exposure and HLA in healthy donors. Each of the donors was a healthy bone marrow donor. Germline loops: CDR1 MNHEY, CDR2 SMNVEV (reference sequence). V was shortened by 3 bases and J by 6 bases, with 12 bases between the two germline ends. The CDR3 contains 14 residues. The PCR employed 60 Vbeta primers together with 13 Jbeta primers. Here immunoSEQ multiplex PCR was the method, and the copy in TCRdb shows in-frame clones only, minus some. Counted here are over 150,000 clones, about 76% occurring once; the ten biggest clones make up about 7.4%.

Specimen: PBMCs. The rearrangement joins TRBV27 to TRBJ1-5; D unresolved. This clonotype originated in a male donor in good health and CMV-seropositive. The CDR3 DNA is TGTGCCAGCAGTTTCCACCTTGAGTCTCAGCCCCAGCATTTT. Its translation: CASSFHLESQPQHF.